The 24 T cell receptor beta chains below come from one sample, sequenced in a study of blood T cell repertoires in COVID-19. Sequencing used immunoSEQ multiplex PCR; TCRdb keeps in-frame clones, though not all of them. The sample yields 300,000 or so clones, over 85% seen once. Sample: PBMCs or T cells enriched from blood (not recorded which). All receptors derive from a man between 60 and 75 years old who had recovered from COVID-19.

This CDR3 is CASSLGTGVSSYNEQFF. The CDR3 region has the DNA TGTGCCAGCAGTCTTGGGACAGGGGTGTCCTCCTACAATGAGCAGTTCTTC. The V and J genes are TRBV27 and TRBJ2-1, with 10 bases matching TRBD1. CDR3 length: 17 amino acids. The V and J ends lost 5 bases and 0 bases, in that order; junction bases with no gene match: 7. The V gene's germline CDR1 is MNHEY and CDR2 SMNVEV (reference sequence).

The CDR3 DNA is TGTGCCAGCAGCGGGGGGTGGAACACTGAAGCTTTCTTT. Its translation is CASSGGWNTEAFF. This chain connects TRBV5-5 to TRBJ1-1, with D perhaps matching TRBD1 (5 bases). CDR1 SGHKS and CDR2 YYEKEE come from the germline V gene (reference sequence). The V and J ends lost 4 bases and 1 base respectively, with 8 bases between them. CDR3 length: 13 residues.

The rearrangement joins TRBV7-9 to TRBJ2-1; D unresolved. V was clipped by 2 bases and J by 2 bases, with 7 bases between them. This CDR3 has 14 amino acids. CDR1 is SEHNR, CDR2 FQNEAQ, per germline (reference sequence). The CDR3 loop is CASSLPLAYNEQFF. CDR3 nucleotides: TGTGCCAGCAGCTTACCTTTAGCCTACAATGAGCAGTTCTTC.

J is TRBJ2-7 and V is TRBV6-6; possible D gene TRBD2, 5 bases. The CDR3 loop spans 13 amino acids. Trimming stripped 7 bases from V and 6 bases from J, with 16 bases between. Germline V gives CDR1 MNHNY, CDR2 SVGAGI (reference sequence). Here the CDR3 DNA reads TGTGCCAGCAACCTTGAACGGGAAGGCGAGCAGTACTTC. Translated, it gives CASNLEREGEQYF.

The chain uses TRBV14 and TRBJ1-6; 8 bases match TRBD1. J gave up 7 bases and V 4 bases, and 3 bases lay outside the gene matches. Germline V gene sequence: CDR1 SGHDN, CDR2 FVKESK. The CDR3 has 14 amino acids. Here the CDR3 reads CASSLGTGNSPLHF. Written as DNA, the CDR3 is TGTGCCAGCAGCCTCGGGACAGGCAATTCACCCCTCCACTTT.

This CDR3 reads CASSYQGYGNTIYF. CDR3 bases: TGTGCCAGTAGTTATCAGGGTTACGGAAACACCATATATTTT. This sequence joins TRBV19 and TRBJ1-3; the D gene is possibly TRBD1 (5 bases). Germline V CDR1 and CDR2: LNHDA, SQIVND (reference sequence). V was trimmed by 5 bases and J by 4 bases, leaving 12 bases between them. This CDR3 contains 14 residues. The entire variable domain, with the rest obtained from reference TRBV19 and TRBJ1-3, is as follows: DGGITQSPKYLFRKEGQNVTLSCEQNLNHDAMYWYRQDPGQGLRLIYYSQIVNDFQKGDIAEGYSVSREKKESFPLTVTSAQKNPTAFYLCASSYQGYGNTIYFGEGSWLTVV.

This clone was counted only a few times. Other DNA variants within this sample encode the same CDR3. The J gene is TRBJ1-5, the V gene TRBV7-8, with D hard to call. In germline, CDR1 is SGHVS, CDR2 FQNEAQ. The V end lost 0 bases, the J end lost 0 bases, and 6 bases lay between the germline ends. There are 15 residues in the CDR3. The CDR3 protein is CASSLAVNSNQPQHF. The CDR3 DNA follows: TGTGCCAGCAGCTTAGCCGTAAATAGCAATCAGCCCCAGCATTTT.

The gene calls are TRBV7-3 and TRBJ2-3; possibly TRBD1 for D (6 bases). This CDR3 comprises 13 residues. V lost 5 bases and J lost 2, with 8 bases in between. In germline, CDR1 is SGHTA, CDR2 FQGTGA. The CDR3 sequence is CASSPGATDTQYF. CDR3 DNA: TGTGCCAGCAGCCCAGGGGCCACAGATACGCAGTATTTT.

The chain combines TRBV25-1 with TRBJ2-1, with 10 bases identical to TRBD2. V lost 2 bases to trimming and J lost 4 bases; unmatched junction nucleotides: 5. In germline, CDR1 is MGHDK, CDR2 SYGVNS. The CDR3 runs to 16 residues. As DNA, the CDR3 is TGTGCCAGCAGTGAACGACTAGCGGGCATTTACAATGAGCAGTTCTTC. This encodes CASSERLAGIYNEQFF.

This chain joins TRBV9 and TRBJ2-7; a weak D match, TRBD2 (6 bases). The CDR3 covers 16 residues. V was shortened by 2 bases and J by 6 bases, with 21 bases between the two germline ends. Germline V gives CDR1 SGDLS, CDR2 YYNGEE. The CDR3 is CASSVGGGGLGGEQYF. The CDR3 region has the DNA TGTGCCAGCAGCGTGGGGGGAGGAGGGCTTGGAGGCGAGCAGTACTTC.

The chain couples TRBV2 to TRBJ1-2; a weak D match, TRBD1 (6 bases). Germline V gene data show CDR1 as SNHLY and CDR2 as FYNNEI. V lost 6 bases to trimming and J lost 8 bases, with 13 bases between them. The CDR3 sequence is 12 residues long. In DNA form, the CDR3 reads TGTGCCAGCAGCCGACAGGACGAAGGCTACACCTTC. Translating gives CASSRQDEGYTF.

The chain uses TRBV13 and TRBJ1-4; 9 nucleotides match TRBD1. V gave up 0 bases and J gave up 0 bases; unmatched junction bases: 2. CDR3 length equals 17 residues. Germline V gene data show CDR1 as PRHDT and CDR2 as FYEKMQ (reference sequence). CDR3 region: CASSLGQGAATNEKLFF. Here the CDR3 DNA reads TGTGCCAGCAGCTTAGGACAGGGGGCCGCAACTAATGAAAAACTGTTTTTT.

This clone was seen just once. V gene TRBV14 combines with J gene TRBJ2-6; TRBD1 matches 8 bases. This CDR3 region has 19 residues. The V gene end was trimmed by 3 bases and the J gene end by 4 bases; junction bases not matched to a gene: 14. Germline CDR1 SGHDN, CDR2 FVKESK. Here the CDR3 DNA reads TGTGCCAGCAGCCACATAAAAGGACAGGGAGCGTTGGGGGCCAACGTCCTGACTTTC. Translated: CASSHIKGQGALGANVLTF.

This chain connects TRBV5-6 to TRBJ2-7, with TRBD1 matching over 7 bases. The CDR3 spans 15 residues. Trimming at V came to 0 bases and at J to 2 bases, leaving 5 bases not matched to a gene. CDR1 is SGHDT, CDR2 YYEEEE, per germline. The CDR3 reads CASSLDRGWAYEQYF. The DNA of the CDR3 is TGTGCCAGCAGCTTGGACAGGGGATGGGCCTACGAGCAGTACTTC.

The chain combines TRBV5-6 with TRBJ2-5, with TRBD1 matching over 7 bases. V lost 0 bases to trimming and J lost 0 bases; unmatched junction nucleotides: 5. This CDR3 spans 16 amino acids. Germline loops: CDR1 SGHDT, CDR2 YYEEEE. DNA for the CDR3: TGTGCCAGCAGCTTGGTCCCGGGACAGTACCAAGAGACCCAGTACTTC. It encodes CASSLVPGQYQETQYF.

V is TRBV11-2 and J is TRBJ1-2; D possibly corresponds to TRBD1 (6 bases). The germline V and J ends were trimmed by 0 bases and 7 bases, with 12 bases remaining between them. This CDR3 has 14 amino acids. Germline CDR1 SGHAT, CDR2 FQNNGV. CDR3 region: CASSLDQGRGGYTF. In nucleotides, the CDR3 is TGTGCCAGCAGCTTAGATCAGGGGCGCGGTGGCTACACCTTC.

The chain joins TRBV3-1 (or the pseudogene TRBV3-2) to TRBJ1-5, with D maybe TRBD1 (6 bases). Trimming removed 1 base at V and 5 bases at J, with 15 bases between. From germline, CDR1 is LGHDT and CDR2 YNNKEL (reference sequence). The CDR3 consists of 16 residues. The CDR3 here is CASSQGTGRGHQPQHF. As DNA, the CDR3 is TGTGCCAGCAGCCAAGGTACAGGGCGCGGGCATCAGCCCCAGCATTTT.

The chain is built from TRBV7-6 and TRBJ2-2, with 8 bases aligning to TRBD2. V lost 5 bases, J lost 0 bases, and 5 bases stayed unmatched. The germline V gene encodes CDR1 SGHVS and CDR2 FNYEAQ. This CDR3 region has 16 residues. The CDR3 DNA sequence: TGTGCCAGCAGCGGTAGCGGGGCAACGAACACCGGGGAGCTGTTTTTT. Amino acid sequence: CASSGSGATNTGELFF.

The genes are TRBV7-2 and TRBJ2-5, with 9 bases lining up with TRBD1. With V trimmed by 5 bases and J by 6 bases, 4 bases remained unmatched. The CDR3 is 13 residues long. CDR1 is SGHTA, CDR2 FQGNSA, per germline. The CDR3: CASSRTGDKTQYF. The CDR3 DNA reads TGTGCCAGCAGCCGGACAGGGGACAAGACCCAGTACTTC.

The chain is built from TRBV10-3 and TRBJ2-7; 10 nucleotides align to TRBD1. Losses at the gene ends were 0 bases for V and 4 bases for J; bases not matched to a gene: 9. CDR3 length: 17 amino acids. Per the germline V gene, CDR1 is ENHRY and CDR2 is SYGVKD. In DNA form, the CDR3 reads TGTGCCATCAGTGAGTCGGACAGGGGGAGGATTAGTTACGAGCAGTACTTC. This translates into CAISESDRGRISYEQYF.

J is TRBJ1-4 and V is TRBV2; TRBD1 aligns across 8 bases. V lost 7 bases to trimming and J lost 0 bases; unmatched junction nucleotides: 10. The CDR3 totals 17 residues. Per the germline V gene, CDR1 is SNHLY and CDR2 is FYNNEI. CDR3 coding DNA: TGTGCCAGCAACGTGGACAGGGAAGTTCCAACTAATGAAAAACTGTTTTTT. It yields the protein CASNVDREVPTNEKLFF. Full variable domain (missing parts from reference TRBV2 and TRBJ1-4): EPEVTQTPSHQVTQMGQEVILRCVPISNHLYFYWYRQILGQKVEFLVSFYNNEISEKSEIFDDQFSVERPDGSNFTLKIRSTKLEDSAMYFCASNVDREVPTNEKLFFGSGTQLSVL.

The V gene is TRBV10-2, the J gene TRBJ2-3; TRBD2 aligns across 10 bases. Germline V lookup: CDR1 WSHSY, CDR2 SAAADI. The trim removed 6 bases at V and 0 bases at J, leaving 3 bases unmatched. This CDR3 contains 15 residues. The CDR3 DNA is TGCGCCAGCAGGCTAGCGGGGGCTAGCACAGATACGCAGTATTTT. Protein: CASRLAGASTDTQYF.

The chain employs TRBV27 and TRBJ1-1, with 9 positions matching TRBD1. This CDR3 has 13 amino acids. CDR1 is MNHEY, CDR2 SMNVEV, per germline (reference sequence). V was clipped by 5 bases and J by 5 bases; unmatched bases: 3. CDR3 coding DNA: TGTGCCAGCAGTCCTGGGACAGGGACTGAAGCTTTCTTT. It yields the protein CASSPGTGTEAFF.

The rearrangement uses TRBV7-3 and TRBJ2-2; 10 bases map to TRBD1. Germline V lookup: CDR1 SGHTA, CDR2 FQGTGA. V lost 6 bases to trimming and J lost 4 bases; unmatched junction nucleotides: 8. The CDR3 is made up of 16 amino acids. CDR3 sequence (DNA): TGTGCCAGCAGGGCTAGACAGGGGGCCGTCACCGGGGAGCTGTTTTTT. This translates into CASRARQGAVTGELFF.